This TCR beta chain is from a study of blood T cell repertoires in COVID-19 (dated by TCRdb to about 2020). In terms of the full investigation: The collaborator samples originated in the United States, Italy and Spain and spanned the acute and convalescent phases of COVID-19. The material from the prospective study consisted of cDNA or gDNA derived from T cells, B-cell-depleted T cells, or PBMCs. The dataset comprised deeply sampled blood TCRbeta repertoires from subjects exposed to, actively infected with, or recovered from COVID-19. A freely available public database, intended as a resource for researchers studying the immune response to SARS-CoV-2, is where the repertoires were released. Samples were obtained from the ongoing ImmuneRACE study (first 160 participants) and from over a thousand subjects provided by 6 global collaborators. Nearly every sample came with metadata listing a de-identified subject ID, COVID-19 status, age in years and sex. Where available, HLA class I and class II types were obtained from metadata supplied by the sample provider rather than from assay-based typing.

The V end gives up 6 bases and the J end 0 bases, leaving 8 bases in the junction not matched to a gene. From a lookup of the germline V gene, CDR1 and CDR2 are WSHSY and SAAADI. Counted from cysteine to phenylalanine, this CDR3 has 16 amino acids. The kept DNA is CDR3 alone, 48 bases in frame from the first base. Summary of the overall study and its limitations: Clinical and demographic metadata were provided uncurated, with the amount varying by source and participant.

TCRbeta CDR3 regions were amplified from genomic DNA using the immunoSEQ Assay, a bias-controlled multiplex PCR. The authors' analysis ran thus. The number of nucleated cells in each sample was estimated from the amplification of reference gene primers within the assay. To quantify the absolute abundance of each unique TCRbeta CDR3 rearrangement, sequence reads were collapsed and filtered. For each sample, productive Simpson clonality was calculated as the square root of Simpson's diversity index over productive rearrangements. In TCRdb, the immuneACCESS table is reduced to in-frame sequences with V and J assigned. These tables do not hold every clone; where another copy was compared, an unresolved V gene accounts for under half, and the others remain unexplained. The V and J calls and clone size are taken from that table; D and trimming were inferred from the DNA. This sample comprises about 240,000 clones, around four fifths of them detected only once. Roughly 12% of the sample comes from the top ten.

Concerning this clone: Its target antigen remains unknown. No base quality information exists; no much larger clone differs at one position.

Each collaborating institution followed its own protocols to collect whole blood in K2EDTA tubes. Collaborator samples were shipped for TCRbeta analysis as frozen whole blood, isolated PBMCs, or DNA extracted from either sample type. The chain is assembled from TRBV10-2 and TRBJ2-7, with 10 central nucleotides matching TRBD2. The origin of this receptor is a woman aged 60-75 years with active or convalescent COVID-19. Sequencing was done on a sample of peripheral blood. In nucleotides, the sequence is TGCGCCAGCAGCCTCGTTCCTAGCGGGAGCTCCTACGAGCAGTACTTC. This yields the protein CASSLVPSGSSYEQYF.